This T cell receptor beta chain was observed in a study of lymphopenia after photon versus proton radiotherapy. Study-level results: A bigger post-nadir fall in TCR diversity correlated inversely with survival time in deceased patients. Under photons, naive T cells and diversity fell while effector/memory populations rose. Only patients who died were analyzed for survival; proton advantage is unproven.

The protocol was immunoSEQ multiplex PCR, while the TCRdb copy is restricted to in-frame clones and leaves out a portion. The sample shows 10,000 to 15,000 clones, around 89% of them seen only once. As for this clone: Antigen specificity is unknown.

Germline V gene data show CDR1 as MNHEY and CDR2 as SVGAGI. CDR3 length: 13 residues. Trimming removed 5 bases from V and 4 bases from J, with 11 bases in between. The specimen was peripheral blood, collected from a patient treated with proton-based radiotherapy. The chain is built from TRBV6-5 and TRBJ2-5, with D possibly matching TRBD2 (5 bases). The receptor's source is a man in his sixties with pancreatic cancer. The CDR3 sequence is CASSLSGIETQYF. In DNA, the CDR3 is TGTGCCAGCAGTCTCTCGGGGATAGAGACCCAGTACTTC.